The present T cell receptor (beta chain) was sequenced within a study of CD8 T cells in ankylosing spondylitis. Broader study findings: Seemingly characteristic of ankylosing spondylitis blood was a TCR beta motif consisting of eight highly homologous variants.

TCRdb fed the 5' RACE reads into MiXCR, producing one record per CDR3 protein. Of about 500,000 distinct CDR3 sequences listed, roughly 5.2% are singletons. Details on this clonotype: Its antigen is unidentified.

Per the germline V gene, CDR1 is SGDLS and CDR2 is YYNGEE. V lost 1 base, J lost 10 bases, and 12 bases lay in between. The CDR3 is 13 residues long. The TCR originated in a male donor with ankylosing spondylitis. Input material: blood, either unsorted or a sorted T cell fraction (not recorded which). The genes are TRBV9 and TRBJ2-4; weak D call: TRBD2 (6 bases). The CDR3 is CASSVRAGWIQYF. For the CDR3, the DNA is TGTGCCAGCAGCGTACGGGCGGGGTGGATTCAGTACTTC.